The 27 T cell receptor beta chains presented below share a single source sample, sequenced in a study of blood T cell repertoires in COVID-19. The repertoire was sequenced with immunoSEQ multiplex PCR; TCRdb's copy has only in-frame clones and lacks some. The table lists some 170,000 clones, 80% to 90% of them singletons. The specimen sequenced was PBMCs or T cells enriched from blood (not recorded which). These receptors were taken from a man between 45 and 60 years old who had recovered from COVID-19.

V is TRBV27 and J is TRBJ1-2; 9 nucleotides line up with TRBD1. CDR1 and CDR2 from the germline V gene are MNHEY and SMNVEV (reference sequence). This CDR3 has 16 residues. With V trimmed by 4 bases and J by 3 bases, 9 bases remained unmatched. The CDR3 region has the DNA TGTGCCAGCAGTTCATTCGCCCGACAGGGGGACTATGGCTACACCTTC. This translates into CASSSFARQGDYGYTF.

The rearrangement uses TRBV7-3 and TRBJ2-1, with a weak D call TRBD2 (7 bases). The V end was cut by 1 base, the J end by 4 bases, with 11 bases between. The germline CDR1 and CDR2 sequences are SGHTA and FQGTGA. The CDR3 covers 15 residues. CDR3 coding DNA: TGTGCCAGCAGCTTAATTGCGGGGGCTTACAATGAGCAGTTCTTC. Amino acid sequence: CASSLIAGAYNEQFF. The full variable domain, with the rest looked up from reference TRBV7-3 and TRBJ2-1, is GAGVSQTPSNKVTEKGKYVELRCDPISGHTALYWYRQSLGQGPEFLIYFQGTGAADDSGLPNDRFFAVRPEGSVSTLKIQRTERGDSAVYLCASSLIAGAYNEQFFGPGTRLTVL.

V gene TRBV3-1 (or the pseudogene TRBV3-2) combines with J gene TRBJ1-6; D not resolved. Germline V gene lookup returns CDR1 LGHDT and CDR2 YNNKEL (reference sequence). The CDR3 is 13 amino acids. Trimming stripped 1 base from V and 8 bases from J, with 6 bases between. The CDR3 sequence: CASSQVTDSPLHF. As DNA, the CDR3 is TGTGCCAGCAGCCAAGTAACGGATTCACCCCTCCACTTT.

The rearrangement uses TRBV6-5 and TRBJ2-7, with 8 bases matching TRBD1. The trim removed 6 bases at V and 5 bases at J, leaving 9 bases unmatched. CDR1 is MNHEY and CDR2 is SVGAGI in the germline V gene. The CDR3 consists of 14 residues. The chain's CDR3 is CASRQGAGRNEQYF. The CDR3 coding sequence is TGTGCCAGCAGGCAGGGGGCAGGGCGAAACGAGCAGTACTTC.

This clone was seen more than once but under ten times. CDR3 in DNA: TGTGCCAGCAGCCTAACCAGCGGGGGGCCAACCAATGAGCAGTTCTTC. Translated, it gives CASSLTSGGPTNEQFF. The chain couples TRBV14 to TRBJ2-1; 9 bases align to TRBD2. Germline values: CDR1 SGHDN, CDR2 FVKESK. The CDR3 loop spans 16 amino acids. The junction had 10 bases not matched to a gene; V was cut back by 4 bases and J by 6 bases.

V is TRBV19 and J is TRBJ1-3, with D possibly TRBD1 on 5 matching bases. Trimming cost V 9 bases and J 3 bases, with 21 bases left between them. The germline V gene encodes CDR1 LNHDA and CDR2 SQIVND (reference sequence). The CDR3 covers 16 residues. The CDR3 loop reads CASKAWSGVFGNTIYF. CDR3 coding DNA: TGTGCCAGCAAGGCTTGGTCGGGGGTATTTGGAAACACCATATATTTT.

The chain carries TRBV30 and TRBJ1-4, with D hard to call. The CDR3 runs to 15 residues. Deletions cut 1 base from V and 4 bases from J, with 13 bases between. The V gene's germline CDR1 is GTSNPN and CDR2 SVGIG (reference sequence). The CDR3 coding sequence is TGTGCCTGGAGTGCGCACGGAGGGTTTAATGAAAAACTGTTTTTT. It is translated as CAWSAHGGFNEKLFF.

The V call is TRBV19, the J call TRBJ1-3, with 7 bases matching TRBD1. The V gene end was trimmed by 7 bases and the J gene end by 4 bases; junction bases not matched to a gene: 19. From germline, CDR1 is LNHDA and CDR2 SQIVND (reference sequence). The CDR3 extends over 18 amino acids. The CDR3 nucleotides are TGTGCCAGTACGCTGGGGACAGTTTTTGTGTCGCTGGGAAACACCATATATTTT. It is translated as CASTLGTVFVSLGNTIYF.

This clone has more than one count but fewer than ten. The V call is TRBV10-3, the J call TRBJ1-5; 7 nucleotides agree with TRBD1. Germline V CDR1 and CDR2: ENHRY, SYGVKD. Losses at the gene ends were 6 bases for V and 7 bases for J; bases not matched to a gene: 6. CDR3 size: 13 residues. In DNA form, the CDR3 reads TGTGCCATCAGGAAGGACAGGCAACAGCCCCAGCATTTT. This gives the protein CAIRKDRQQPQHF.

The sample holds many counts of this clone. The J gene is TRBJ1-5, the V gene TRBV7-3; weak D call: TRBD1 (6 bases). Germline V lookup: CDR1 SGHTA, CDR2 FQGTGA. The V end was cut by 4 bases, the J end by 0 bases, with 13 bases between. The CDR3 contains 16 residues. This chain's CDR3 is CASSCRQVHSNQPQHF. The CDR3 DNA reads as TGTGCCAGCAGCTGCAGACAGGTCCATAGCAATCAGCCCCAGCATTTT. Using reference TRBV7-3 and TRBJ1-5 for the parts outside the CDR3, the full variable domain is GAGVSQTPSNKVTEKGKYVELRCDPISGHTALYWYRQSLGQGPEFLIYFQGTGAADDSGLPNDRFFAVRPEGSVSTLKIQRTERGDSAVYLCASSCRQVHSNQPQHFGDGTRLSIL.

V and J are TRBV7-8 and TRBJ1-1, with TRBD1 matching 7 bases. V gave up 1 base and J gave up 2 bases; unmatched junction bases: 4. The CDR3 contains 15 residues. Germline CDR1 SGHVS, CDR2 FQNEAQ. DNA of the CDR3: TGTGCCAGCAGCTTAGAGGGACAGCCAAACACTGAAGCTTTCTTT. Translating gives CASSLEGQPNTEAFF.

This chain joins TRBV4-1 and TRBJ1-1; 8 bases map to TRBD1. The CDR3 extends over 16 amino acids. Germline V gene data show CDR1 as MGHRA and CDR2 as YSYEKL. V shed 4 bases and J 1 base; nucleotides not matched to a gene: 8. CDR3: CASSRSSDRGNTEAFF. DNA for the CDR3: TGCGCCAGCAGCCGGAGTAGCGACAGGGGGAACACTGAAGCTTTCTTT.

V usage is TRBV24-1 and J usage is TRBJ1-5; tentative D call: TRBD1 (6 bases). CDR1 KGHDR and CDR2 SFDVKD come from the germline V gene. V was cut by 7 bases and J by 5 bases, with 14 bases left in between. This CDR3 is built from 14 residues. DNA for the CDR3: TGTGCCACCAGCCCCTCGGACAGCTATCAGCCCCAGCATTTT. Protein: CATSPSDSYQPQHF.

This clone showed up just once. The genes are TRBV5-1 and TRBJ1-6; D uncertain. V lost 6 bases and J lost 0, with 10 bases in between. Germline CDR1 SGHRS, CDR2 YFSETQ. The CDR3 contains 15 residues. Here the CDR3 reads CASNLGSSYNSPLHF. The CDR3 DNA follows: TGCGCCAGCAATTTAGGGAGCTCCTATAATTCACCCCTCCACTTT.

This clone has only one observation. This chain uses TRBV7-9 with TRBJ1-4, with a tentative D call TRBD1 (5 bases). V dropped 1 base and J dropped 2 bases, with 8 bases sitting between them. The CDR3 sequence is 15 residues long. Germline V lookup: CDR1 SEHNR, CDR2 FQNEAQ (reference sequence). This chain's CDR3 is CASSLDAGTNEKLFF. DNA of the CDR3: TGTGCCAGCAGCTTAGATGCAGGGACTAATGAAAAACTGTTTTTT.

This clone turned up a few times. This chain connects TRBV28 to TRBJ1-2; 8 nucleotides line up with TRBD1. The V gene end was trimmed by 2 bases and the J gene end by 4 bases; junction bases not matched to a gene: 9. Germline lookup yields CDR1 MDHEN and CDR2 SYDVKM. This CDR3 has 16 amino acids. The CDR3 is CASSLATGAFRYGYTF. The CDR3 region has the DNA TGTGCCAGCAGTTTAGCGACAGGGGCCTTCCGCTATGGCTACACCTTC.

This sequence joins TRBV7-8 and TRBJ2-2, with TRBD2 matching 7 bases. Germline V CDR1 and CDR2: SGHVS, FQNEAQ. The CDR3 runs to 14 residues. The V and J ends lost 5 bases and 5 bases, in that order; junction bases with no gene match: 5. CDR3 nucleotides: TGTGCCAGCAGCGTACTAGCGTCTACCGGGGAGCTGTTTTTT. This gives the protein CASSVLASTGELFF.

This clone occurred once. V usage is TRBV7-2 and J usage is TRBJ2-7, with 7 bases fitting TRBD2. The CDR3 covers 13 residues. Germline V gene sequence: CDR1 SGHTA, CDR2 FQGNSA. The J segment lost 3 bases and the V segment lost 5 bases, leaving 4 bases of the junction unmatched. The CDR3 reads CASSPREFYEQYF. As DNA, the CDR3 is TGTGCCAGCAGCCCGCGGGAGTTCTACGAGCAGTACTTC.

The rearrangement uses TRBV30 and TRBJ2-2, with D maybe TRBD2 (6 bases). V was cut by 0 bases and J by 3 bases, with 8 bases left in between. This CDR3 contains 14 residues. CDR1 GTSNPN and CDR2 SVGIG come from the germline V gene (reference sequence). CDR3 in DNA: TGTGCCTGGAGTGTACGCGGGGACACCGGGGAGCTGTTTTTT. This gives the protein CAWSVRGDTGELFF.

The J gene is TRBJ1-1, the V gene TRBV6-5; TRBD1 might be the D (6 bases). The CDR3 extends over 15 amino acids. Germline V gene sequence: CDR1 MNHEY, CDR2 SVGAGI. Trimming took 7 bases from V and 4 from J, leaving 19 bases between them. In nucleotides, the CDR3 is TGTGCCAGCACCGACGGGACAAAAGGCGGCACTGAAGCTTTCTTT. Its translation: CASTDGTKGGTEAFF.

The rearrangement joins TRBV18 to TRBJ1-1, with D possibly being TRBD1 (6 bases). V lost 6 bases and J 5 bases, leaving 16 bases between the germline ends. CDR3 size: 14 residues. Germline V gives CDR1 KGHSH, CDR2 LQKENI. CDR3 DNA: TGTGCCAGCTCGCCGTCTCAGGGGACGACTGAAGCTTTCTTT. This codes for CASSPSQGTTEAFF.

V is TRBV28 and J is TRBJ1-3, with a tentative D call TRBD1 (6 bases). The germline V gene has CDR1 MDHEN and CDR2 SYDVKM. V lost 2 bases to trimming and J lost 4 bases, with 9 bases between them. The CDR3 covers 14 residues. This CDR3 reads CASSLGRGGNTIYF. The CDR3 nucleotides read TGTGCCAGCAGTTTAGGCAGGGGAGGAAACACCATATATTTT.

The V and J genes are TRBV29-1 and TRBJ2-1; TRBD1 agrees at 9 bases. The V and J ends lost 5 bases and 7 bases, in that order; junction bases with no gene match: 9. The CDR3 runs to 14 residues. From germline, CDR1 is SQVTM and CDR2 ANQGSEA. CDR3 residues: CSVPRDRDRNEQFF. The CDR3, as DNA: TGCAGCGTTCCCCGGGACAGGGATAGGAATGAGCAGTTCTTC.

This chain connects TRBV18 to TRBJ2-6; a weak D match, TRBD2 (5 bases). Between the trimmed V and J ends, which lost 2 bases and 2 bases, there was a span of 7 bases. This CDR3 region has 15 residues. The germline V gene has CDR1 KGHSH and CDR2 LQKENI. CDR3 coding DNA: TGTGCCAGCTCACCAGAGGGTCCTGGGGCCAACGTCCTGACTTTC. Translating it yields CASSPEGPGANVLTF.

There are a few counts of this clone. The rearrangement uses TRBV27 and TRBJ1-5; tentative D call: TRBD1 (6 bases). V lost 4 bases to trimming and J lost 5 bases, with 12 bases between them. Per germline, CDR1 MNHEY and CDR2 SMNVEV (reference sequence). This CDR3 has 14 residues. CDR3 region: CASSSTGTYQPQHF. CDR3 coding DNA: TGTGCCAGCAGTTCAACCGGGACATATCAGCCCCAGCATTTT.

The V gene is TRBV18, the J gene TRBJ1-5; 10 bases line up with TRBD1. This CDR3 contains 18 residues. Trimming at V came to 3 bases and at J to 0 bases, leaving 8 bases not matched to a gene. Germline V lookup: CDR1 KGHSH, CDR2 LQKENI. This chain's CDR3 is CASSPRPGTGDSNQPQHF. For the CDR3, the DNA is TGTGCCAGCTCACCTCGTCCCGGGACAGGGGATAGCAATCAGCCCCAGCATTTT.

The chain is built from TRBV29-1 and TRBJ2-1, with 7 nucleotides matching TRBD2. The CDR3 is 14 amino acids. Germline trimming cut 0 bases from V and 6 bases from J; bases unmatched to any gene: 5. The germline V gene has CDR1 SQVTM and CDR2 ANQGSEA. CDR3 sequence: CSVEETSWGNEQFF. CDR3 coding DNA: TGCAGCGTTGAAGAGACTAGCTGGGGCAATGAGCAGTTCTTC.